Listed below are T cell receptor beta chains from one sample, sequenced in a study of OX40 agonist ivuxolimab in advanced cancers. Here immunoSEQ multiplex PCR was the method, and the copy in TCRdb shows in-frame clones only, minus some. The sample includes tens of thousands of clones, 80% to 90% of them seen just once. The specimen comprised CD4+ or CD8+ T cells sorted from blood, sampled in a trial of the OX40 agonist ivuxolimab. Receptors originate from an adult with an advanced solid tumor such as melanoma, head and neck, liver or kidney cancer. The CDR3 runs from the conserved cysteine through the conserved F or W. The D gene is left open where the match is weak. Expanded clones get a size class; other rows say once, few or many, or leave the size out.

cdr3_nt cdr3_aa v_call clone_size d_call j_call
TGTGCCAGCAGCCACCCGGGACAGGGCCAAGAGACCCAGTACTTC CASSHPGQGQETQYF TRBV5-4 - TRBD1 TRBJ2-5
TGCGCCAGCAGCCGCGAACCCCAGGGATCTGGTGAAAAACTGTTTTTT CASSREPQGSGEKLFF TRBV5-1 - - TRBJ1-4
TGTGCCAGCAGCGTAGGGGTGGCAGGGCTCGAGCAGTACTTC CASSVGVAGLEQYF TRBV9 - - TRBJ2-7
TGTGCCTGGAGGAGCCGGGACAGGGTTGTCACTGAAGCTTTCTTT CAWRSRDRVVTEAFF TRBV30 - TRBD1 TRBJ1-1
TGTGCCTGGAGAACATCGGCGGAGACCCAGTACTTC CAWRTSAETQYF TRBV30 - - TRBJ2-5
TGTGCCAGCAGCGCGTCCGGGACTAGCGGATACAATGAGCAGTTCTTC CASSASGTSGYNEQFF TRBV7-8 - TRBD2 TRBJ2-1
TGTGCCAGCAGGCCCGACGGTTCTAACTATGGCTACACCTTC CASRPDGSNYGYTF TRBV6-5 - - TRBJ1-2
TGTGCCAGCACCGCCGACAGGCCCATCAGCTCTGGGGCCAACGTCCTGACTTTC CASTADRPISSGANVLTF TRBV28 once - TRBJ2-6
TGTGCCAGCAGCCTGGAGGTTAGCTCCTACAATGAGCAGTTCTTC CASSLEVSSYNEQFF TRBV7-9 - - TRBJ2-1
TGTGCCAGCAGCGTAGAGTGGGGCTCCTACAATGAGCAGTTCTTC CASSVEWGSYNEQFF TRBV9 - - TRBJ2-1
TGTGCCAGTAGTAGGAGGTACGAGCAGTACTTC CASSRRYEQYF TRBV19 once - TRBJ2-7
TGTGCCATCAGTGAGAGTACAGCAGATACGCAGTATTTT CAISESTADTQYF TRBV10-3 - - TRBJ2-3
TGTGCCAGCAGCCCCGGCGACAGAAACTATGGCTACACCTTC CASSPGDRNYGYTF TRBV7-3 - - TRBJ1-2
TGTGCCAGCAGCTGGCCCGAAGGAGGTGAGCAGTTCTTC CASSWPEGGEQFF TRBV5-4 - - TRBJ2-1
TGTGCCACCAGCAGGGACAGGGGCCAAGAGACCCAGTACTTC CATSRDRGQETQYF TRBV15 - TRBD1 TRBJ2-5
TGTGCCAGCAGTCGACACCTCACAGGGGACATGGCCGGGGAGCTGTTTTTT CASSRHLTGDMAGELFF TRBV5-8 few TRBD1 TRBJ2-2
TGTGCCAGCATCGGTGTGAGGACAGGGCTACAGCCCCAGCATTTT CASIGVRTGLQPQHF TRBV6-1 - TRBD1 TRBJ1-5
TGTGCCAGTAGTATAGAGGGGGTTACGTGGGCTGAAGCTTTCTTT CASSIEGVTWAEAFF TRBV19 - - TRBJ1-1
TGTGCCAGCAGTTTAGAGGGGGTTCGCTCCTACGAGCAGTACTTC CASSLEGVRSYEQYF TRBV27 - - TRBJ2-7
TGTGCCAGCTTACTTTCCCCGGATGAAAAACTGTTTTTT CASLLSPDEKLFF TRBV2 - - TRBJ1-4
TGTGCCAGCAGCCCACCGGCAGTGGTGAACACTGAAGCTTTCTTT CASSPPAVVNTEAFF TRBV11-3 - - TRBJ1-1
TGTGCCAGCAGTACCCCGACAGGGAACTATGGCTACACCTTC CASSTPTGNYGYTF TRBV28 - TRBD1 TRBJ1-2
TGTGCCAGCAGTCCCGATGGGACAGCTTACGTGAACACTGAAGCTTTCTTT CASSPDGTAYVNTEAFF TRBV27 - TRBD1 TRBJ1-1
TGTGCCAGTAAGAGGGACAGCGCCACTAACTATGGCTACACCTTC CASKRDSATNYGYTF TRBV18 - TRBD1 TRBJ1-2
TGTGCCATCAGTGATCTAGGCGAGGGGGAGACCCAGTACTTC CAISDLGEGETQYF TRBV10-3 - - TRBJ2-5
TGTGCCAGTAGTACTCAAGGGTTTTCCGGGGAGCTGTTTTTT CASSTQGFSGELFF TRBV19 - - TRBJ2-2
TGCGCCAGCAGCCAAGACAGGGCGGGTAGGGGAGATACGCAGTATTTT CASSQDRAGRGDTQYF TRBV4-1 - - TRBJ2-3
TGCGCCAGCAGCCCGACAGGTTTGGACTATGGCTACACCTTC CASSPTGLDYGYTF TRBV4-1 few - TRBJ1-2
TGTGGAACTAGCGGGAGAGTCTACGAGCAGTACTTC CGTSGRVYEQYF TRBV9 - TRBD2 TRBJ2-7
TGCGCCAGCAGCATAGCGGGGAGAAGCACAGATACGCAGTATTTT CASSIAGRSTDTQYF TRBV5-1 - TRBD2 TRBJ2-3
TGTGCCAGCAGCCCGATACAGGGTTCTGGGGAGCTGTTTTTT CASSPIQGSGELFF TRBV5-6 few - TRBJ2-2
TGTGCCAGCAGCTTCGGGTTAACAGGGGTCGAGCAGTACTTC CASSFGLTGVEQYF TRBV5-6 - TRBD1 TRBJ2-7
TGTGCCAGCAGCACCCGACAGGGGTCTTTCGAGCAGTACTTC CASSTRQGSFEQYF TRBV7-6 - TRBD1 TRBJ2-7
TGTGCCATCAGTGAGGGAGGGGGAAATCGGAACACCGGGGAGCTGTTTTTT CAISEGGGNRNTGELFF TRBV10-3 - - TRBJ2-2
TGTGCCAGCGGGAGGACAGGGCTAGGAACTGAAGCTTTCTTT CASGRTGLGTEAFF TRBV2 - TRBD1 TRBJ1-1
TGTGCCAGCTCACCCCAGGGGGGCAACCAAGAGACCCAGTACTTC CASSPQGGNQETQYF TRBV18 - - TRBJ2-5
TGCGCCAGCAGCTCCGGACAGGGGCACAATGAGCAGTTCTTC CASSSGQGHNEQFF TRBV5-1 - TRBD1 TRBJ2-1
TGTGCCTGGAGTGTGGGAGGGGGCGCGAGCGTTCGAGAGACCCAGTACTTC CAWSVGGGASVRETQYF TRBV30 - - TRBJ2-5
TGTGCCAGCAGTTTATCGGGGCAAAACTATGGCTACACCTTC CASSLSGQNYGYTF TRBV27 - - TRBJ1-2
TGCGCCAGCACCCCCGGGACTAGCCCGTCCCATGAGCAGTTCTTC CASTPGTSPSHEQFF TRBV5-1 - TRBD2 TRBJ2-1
TGTGCCACCAGCAGAGCCGCCCCTAGCCGAGTCCAAGAGACCCAGTACTTC CATSRAAPSRVQETQYF TRBV15 - - TRBJ2-5
TGTGCCATCAGTGAGTCGACTAGCGGGGGTGATGAGCAGTTCTTC CAISESTSGGDEQFF TRBV10-3 - TRBD2 TRBJ2-1
TGTGCCAGCAGTTACTCTTCGACAGGCTACTACGAGCAGTACTTC CASSYSSTGYYEQYF TRBV6-5 - - TRBJ2-7
TGTGCCAGCAGCTCCCGACAGGGTAATGAAAAACTGTTTTTT CASSSRQGNEKLFF TRBV7-8 - TRBD1 TRBJ1-4
TGTGCCAGCTCCCTACGAACGGGGGGCACTGAAGCTTTCTTT CASSLRTGGTEAFF TRBV18 - - TRBJ1-1
TGTGCCAGCAGTTTACCGGGGCAAAAGATTGAAAAACTGTTTTTT CASSLPGQKIEKLFF TRBV5-4 - - TRBJ1-4
TGTGCCAGCAGCTTAGCTATGAACACTGAAGCTTTCTTT CASSLAMNTEAFF TRBV7-3 - - TRBJ1-1
TGTGCCAGCAGCTTGGACACCTATGGCTACACCTTC CASSLDTYGYTF TRBV5-4 - - TRBJ1-2
TGTGCCAGCAGTCCGGGGGGAGGGAGGGCTGGACAGCCCCAGCATTTT CASSPGGGRAGQPQHF TRBV5-6 - - TRBJ1-5
TGTGCCAGCTCACAACAGCCCGGCTCTGGAAACACCATATATTTT CASSQQPGSGNTIYF TRBV18 once - TRBJ1-3
TGTGCCAGCAGTTATGGGGGGTACCAAGAGACCCAGTACTTC CASSYGGYQETQYF TRBV6-5 - - TRBJ2-5
TGTGCCAGCAGCGTAGTGGGGACGGGGTACAATGAGCAGTTCTTC CASSVVGTGYNEQFF TRBV9 - - TRBJ2-1
TGTGCCAGCAGTAACCGGGACAGATACTATGGCTACACCTTC CASSNRDRYYGYTF TRBV6-1 - TRBD1 TRBJ1-2
TGTGCCTGGAGTGTAGGGGCTAGCGGGGCAGAGACCCAGTACTTC CAWSVGASGAETQYF TRBV30 - TRBD2 TRBJ2-5
TGTGCCAGCAGCACCGCTGACACCCGCAATCAGCCCCAGCATTTT CASSTADTRNQPQHF TRBV5-4 - - TRBJ1-5